The clone carrying this TCR beta chain was counted between two and nine times. Recruitment covered about 25 US areas and drew participants whose ages spanned roughly 18 to 100 years. Repertoires were generated with immunoSEQ multiplex PCR, while TCRdb's copy carries only in-frame clones and drops some. The sample records 150,000 to 200,000 clones, 85% to 90% being singletons. Germline V gene sequence: CDR1 MNHEY, CDR2 SVGAGI. The CDR3 is 15 residues long. With V trimmed by 0 bases and J by 4 bases, 4 bases remained unmatched. This sample is part of a study of blood T cell repertoires in COVID-19. About the study: The United States, Italy and Spain were the sources of the acute and convalescent COVID-19 samples.

The sequence came from a woman in her 50s who had recovered from COVID-19. Sequencing input: PBMCs or T cells enriched from blood (not recorded which). This chain joins TRBV6-5 and TRBJ1-2; 8 positions match TRBD1. CDR3 region: CASSYSTGVAYGYTF. The CDR3 DNA reads as TGTGCCAGCAGTTACTCGACAGGGGTAGCCTATGGCTACACCTTC.